A selection of T cell receptor beta chains follows, all from one sample in a study of blood T cell repertoires in COVID-19. Sequencing used immunoSEQ multiplex PCR; TCRdb keeps in-frame clones, though not all of them. The table records 270,000 or so clones, more than 85% of them present only once. The sample was peripheral blood. The receptors were gathered from a man aged 35-49 years with acute or convalescent COVID-19. CDR3s include the opening cysteine and the closing phenylalanine or tryptophan. The D gene is left open where the match is weak. Clone size is given for some rows only: seen once, a few or many times, or a class if the clone is expanded.

.,TRBV24-1,.,TRBJ2-2,TGTGCCACCAGTGACCCCTTTGTCGGGACCGGGGAGCTGTTTTTT,CATSDPFVGTGELFF
few,TRBV6-4,.,TRBJ1-1,TGTGCCAGCAGTGACTCTAGTAGGGGAACTGAAGCTTTCTTT,CASSDSSRGTEAFF
.,TRBV4-1,.,TRBJ1-2,TGCGCCAGCAGCCAAGGGGGGCAGATCTATGGCTACACCTTC,CASSQGGQIYGYTF
.,TRBV6-5,.,TRBJ2-1,TGTGCCATTTACTCCCCCGGGACTTCGAAGTTCTTC,CAIYSPGTSKFF
.,TRBV5-1,.,TRBJ2-7,TGCGCCAGCAGCTTGGGGGTTCCGGGGTCCTACGAGCAGTACTTC,CASSLGVPGSYEQYF
.,TRBV24-1,TRBD1,TRBJ2-5,TGTGCCACCAGTGATATTCCGGGACAGGGAAAGGAGACCCAGTACTTC,CATSDIPGQGKETQYF
.,TRBV28,TRBD1,TRBJ1-1,TGTGCCAGCAGCTTGAGCTACAGGGGGAGGGCTTTCTTT,CASSLSYRGRAFF
.,TRBV30,.,TRBJ2-2,TGTGCCTTCGCGGGCAGTGGTAGAACCGGGGAGCTGTTTTTT,CAFAGSGRTGELFF
.,TRBV3-1/TRBV3-2,.,TRBJ1-3,TGTGCCAGCAGCAGTTGGGCTTCTGGAAACACCATATATTTT,CASSSWASGNTIYF
once,TRBV29-1,.,TRBJ1-2,TGCAGCGTTGAAAGACTGCCGAGTGGGTACACCTTC,CSVERLPSGYTF
.,TRBV28,.,TRBJ2-7,TGTGCCAGCAGTTTACGGCAGGGCACCTACGAGCAGTACTTC,CASSLRQGTYEQYF
few,TRBV28,.,TRBJ2-1,TGTGCCAGCGTAACGGGGGGCTATCACAATGAGCAGTTCTTC,CASVTGGYHNEQFF
.,TRBV5-1,.,TRBJ2-7,TGCGCCAGCAGCCAGGACGGGGAACCCTACGAGCAGTACTTC,CASSQDGEPYEQYF
.,TRBV2,TRBD2,TRBJ2-3,TGTGCCAGCAGTTTAGCGGGGACTAGCACAGATACGCAGTATTTT,CASSLAGTSTDTQYF
.,TRBV5-4,.,TRBJ2-2,TGTGCCAGCAGCTTCCGAGACAGGAACACCGGGGAGCTGTTTTTT,CASSFRDRNTGELFF
.,TRBV30,.,TRBJ1-1,TGTGCCTGGAGTACAGGAAATTTTTTTGAAGCTTTCTTT,CAWSTGNFFEAFF
.,TRBV6-5,TRBD1,TRBJ1-6,TGTGCCAGCAGTCCCGGACAGGTTAATTCACCCCTCCACTTT,CASSPGQVNSPLHF
.,TRBV4-1,.,TRBJ1-6,TGCGCCAGCAGCCAGTCCTGGACAGCGGATTCACCCCTCCACTTT,CASSQSWTADSPLHF
.,TRBV29-1,TRBD1,TRBJ1-4,TGCAGCGTCGCCGGGACAGGGATTGCAACTAATGAAAAACTGTTTTTT,CSVAGTGIATNEKLFF
.,TRBV13,.,TRBJ1-2,TGTGCCAGCAGCTACCGTGGGGGGGGAGATGGCTACACCTTC,CASSYRGGGDGYTF
.,TRBV6-6,.,TRBJ1-5,TGTGCCAGCAGTTACTCATCCGGGGTCCAGCCCCAGCATTTT,CASSYSSGVQPQHF
.,TRBV7-3,TRBD1,TRBJ2-3,TGTGCCAGCAGCCTTGGGACAGGGGGCCCCACAGATACGCAGTATTTT,CASSLGTGGPTDTQYF
.,TRBV4-2,TRBD2,TRBJ2-7,TGTGCCAGCAGCCAAGCCTTTGGACTAGCGGGGGCGGCCTCCTACGAGCAGTACTTC,CASSQAFGLAGAASYEQYF
.,TRBV7-2,.,TRBJ2-2,TGTGCCAGCAGCTTACTAGTTAGTGCGAACACCGGGGAGCTGTTTTTT,CASSLLVSANTGELFF
.,TRBV2,TRBD1,TRBJ1-1,TGTGCCAGCTACTACAGGGGGCTGAACACTGAAGCTTTCTTT,CASYYRGLNTEAFF
.,TRBV19,.,TRBJ1-1,TGTGCCAGTAGTCGAAGGGGCCTCACTGAAGCTTTCTTT,CASSRRGLTEAFF
.,TRBV3-1/TRBV3-2,.,TRBJ2-7,TGTGCCAGCAGCCCCCCCCGGGCGGGGAGGACCTACGAGCAGTACTTC,CASSPPRAGRTYEQYF
.,TRBV25-1,.,TRBJ1-1,TGTGCCAGCAGTGTCGACAGGTTCGGGAACACTGAAGCTTTCTTT,CASSVDRFGNTEAFF
.,TRBV5-1,.,TRBJ2-3,TGCGCCAGCAGCTTGGACCCAGGAGATACGCAGTATTTT,CASSLDPGDTQYF